This passage covers 2 T cell receptor beta chains from one sample sequenced in a study of blood T cell repertoires in COVID-19. Data came from immunoSEQ multiplex PCR; TCRdb stores just in-frame clones and leaves some out. Among approximately 170,000 clones listed, 65% to 80% were seen once. Sequenced: PBMCs or T cells enriched from blood (not recorded which). The receptors were sampled from a woman in her 70s in a cohort exposed to, infected with or recovered from COVID-19 (not recorded which).

The chain links TRBV6-1 to TRBJ2-2; D not resolved. CDR3 length equals 13 residues. In germline, CDR1 is MNHNS, CDR2 SASEGT. Trimming cost V 3 bases and J 7 bases, with 9 bases left between them. CDR3 sequence: CASSEGWNGELFF. The CDR3 nucleotides read TGTGCCAGCAGTGAGGGCTGGAACGGGGAGCTGTTTTTT.

The rearrangement uses TRBV9 and TRBJ2-7; TRBD2 agrees at 7 bases. Germline lookup yields CDR1 SGDLS and CDR2 YYNGEE. Trimming took 1 base from V and 5 from J; bases not matched to a gene: 15. The CDR3 loop spans 17 amino acids. This chain's CDR3 is CASSVPSVRREQHEQYF. CDR3 sequence (DNA): TGTGCCAGCAGCGTACCGAGTGTACGGCGGGAGCAACACGAGCAGTACTTC.